This TCR beta chain was observed in a study of blood T cell repertoires in COVID-19 (TCRdb year 2020). For the wider study: Collaborator samples came from the United States, Italy and Spain and covered acute and convalescent phases of COVID-19. Sample metadata almost always included a de-identified subject ID, COVID-19 status, age in years and sex. A freely available public database, intended as a resource for researchers studying the immune response to SARS-CoV-2, is where the repertoires were released. Deeply sampled blood TCRbeta repertoires from subjects exposed to, actively infected with, or recovered from COVID-19 were included in the dataset. Samples came from the ongoing ImmuneRACE study (first 160 participants) plus 1,254 subjects from 6 global collaborators. Where available, HLA class I and class II types were taken from metadata supplied by the sample provider and were not determined by assay-based typing. The material from the prospective study consisted of cDNA or gDNA derived from T cells, B-cell-depleted T cells, or PBMCs. Study-wide conclusions, independent of this receptor: The quantity of clinical and demographic metadata differed by source and by participant and was supplied without curation.

This clone has more than one count but fewer than ten. There is no known antigen for this receptor. The record has no base qualities; no much larger clone is one base away. The immunoSEQ Assay, a bias-controlled multiplex PCR, was used to amplify TCRbeta CDR3 regions from genomic DNA. Concerning the study's data processing: The number of nucleated cells in each sample was estimated by amplification of reference gene primers within the assay. To quantify the absolute abundance of each unique TCRbeta CDR3 rearrangement, sequence reads were collapsed and filtered. For each sample, productive Simpson clonality was calculated as the square root of Simpson's diversity index across productive rearrangements. In its TCRdb copy, this immuneACCESS table keeps in-frame sequences only and misses some clones. Where compared with another copy, unresolved V genes explain less than half of these, and the others have no known cause. V and J calls and clone size come straight from that table; D and trimming were deduced from the DNA. The sample contains 150,000 to 200,000 clones, more than 65% of them found a single time. In total, the top ten clones hold about a sixth of the sample.

Enrolling through a virtual design, the prospective study's participants ranged in age from roughly 18 to 90 years and lived across about two dozen United States geographic areas. To assign participants to cohorts, the prospective study relied on clinical history that participants themselves reported in a screening survey and a study questionnaire. Recovered participants in ImmuneRACE Cohort 3 were defined as having two consecutive negative NP/OP PCR tests, clearance from a healthcare professional, or resolution of symptoms. Mobile phlebotomists in the prospective study collected whole blood, serum and a nasopharyngeal or oropharyngeal swab from every participant. Over a roughly two-month period, participants in the prospective study had the option of providing additional blood draws and questionnaires. Before DNA extraction, blood samples from the prospective study were shipped at room temperature or frozen.

Sequences were obtained from PBMCs or T cells enriched from blood (not recorded which). The TCR sequence derives from a man in his fifties or sixties who had recovered from COVID-19.

In nucleotides, the sequence is TGTGCCAGCAGCTCCCGACAGGATCGGAATGAAAAACTGTTTTTT. Its coded protein is CASSSRQDRNEKLFF. In this chain, TRBV5-4 is recombined with TRBJ1-4, with TRBD1 as a weak D call on 6 bases. At the junction V is shortened by 3 bases and J by 5 bases, with 14 bases in between. The CDR3 starts with the cysteine, ends with the phenylalanine, and has 15 residues. The retained sequence is limited to the CDR3, 45 bases, with the frame set at the first base. CDR1 SGHNT and CDR2 YYREEE were looked up in the germline V gene (reference sequence). Beyond the CDR3, the reference TRBV5-4 and TRBJ1-4 genes provide the residues; the full variable domain reads: ETGVTQSPTHLIKTRGQQVTLRCSSQSGHNTVSWYQQALGQGPQFIFQYYREEENGRGNFPPRFSGLQFPNYSSELNVNALELDDSALYLCASSSRQDRNEKLFFGSGTQLSVL.